This passage covers 5 T cell receptor beta chains from one sample sequenced in a study of cytomegalovirus exposure and HLA in healthy donors (dated by TCRdb to 2016 to 2017). The library was built by means of the immunoSEQ multiplex PCR assay. A mixture of 60 forward primers for TCR Vbeta segments and 13 reverse primers for TCR Jbeta segments was used in the multiplex PCR. As stored in TCRdb, this immuneACCESS dataset retains in-frame rearrangements with V and J assigned. A fraction of the clones does not appear; measured against another copy, unresolved V genes explain less than half of the discrepancy, and the remainder lacks a known reason. The sample table shows around 110,000 clones, and 82% are seen once. Approximately 2.6% of the sample is held by the ten biggest clonotypes. The sequenced material came from PBMCs. The origin of the receptors is a man younger than 45 in good health and CMV-seropositive.

This clone is a singleton in its sample. This sequence joins TRBV6-5 and TRBJ2-7; a possible D gene is TRBD2 (6 bases). The V and J ends lost 4 bases and 4 bases respectively, with 14 bases between them. The CDR3 has 14 amino acids. Germline V gene sequence: CDR1 MNHEY, CDR2 SVGAGI. The CDR3 DNA reads TGTGCCAGCAGTTCCTCGAACGGGGGTTACGAGCAGTACTTC. It yields the protein CASSSSNGGYEQYF.

The chain joins TRBV9 to TRBJ1-3; D unclear. Germline V lookup: CDR1 SGDLS, CDR2 YYNGEE. This CDR3 is built from 15 residues. V lost 4 bases and J lost 0, with 11 bases in between. This CDR3 reads CASSMNIGSGNTIYF. Here the CDR3 DNA reads TGTGCCAGCAGCATGAACATTGGCTCTGGAAACACCATATATTTT. Full variable domain (rest looked up from reference TRBV9 and TRBJ1-3): DSGVTQTPKHLITATGQRVTLRCSPRSGDLSVYWYQQSLDQGLQFLIQYYNGEERAKGNILERFSAQQFPDLHSELNLSSLELGDSALYFCASSMNIGSGNTIYFGEGSWLTVV.

The chain combines TRBV19 with TRBJ1-5; 8 bases map to TRBD1. Germline CDR1 is LNHDA and CDR2 is SQIVND (reference sequence). V trimming: 3 bases; J trimming: 4 bases; junction bases outside the gene matches: 14. This CDR3 contains 18 residues. The CDR3: CASSIGQGNIVRNQPQHF. The CDR3 nucleotides read TGTGCCAGTAGTATCGGACAGGGTAATATAGTAAGGAATCAGCCCCAGCATTTT.

The chain is built from TRBV6-5 and TRBJ2-1; D remains unclear. Trimming cost V 5 bases and J 7 bases, with 12 bases left between them. CDR1 and CDR2 from the germline V gene are MNHEY and SVGAGI. The CDR3 runs 13 residues. The CDR3 sequence: CASSASVRNEQFF. The CDR3 region has the DNA TGTGCCAGCAGTGCCAGCGTTCGGAATGAGCAGTTCTTC.

The count of this clone is one. V usage is TRBV10-1 and J usage is TRBJ2-3, with D perhaps TRBD1 (5 bases). Trimming took off 8 bases at V and 0 bases at J, with 9 bases between the two ends. This CDR3 is 13 amino acids long. Germline V gene sequence: CDR1 WNHNN, CDR2 SYGVQD (reference sequence). CDR3 sequence reads: CASGQPSTDTQYF. The CDR3 DNA follows: TGCGCCAGCGGACAACCCAGCACAGATACGCAGTATTTT.